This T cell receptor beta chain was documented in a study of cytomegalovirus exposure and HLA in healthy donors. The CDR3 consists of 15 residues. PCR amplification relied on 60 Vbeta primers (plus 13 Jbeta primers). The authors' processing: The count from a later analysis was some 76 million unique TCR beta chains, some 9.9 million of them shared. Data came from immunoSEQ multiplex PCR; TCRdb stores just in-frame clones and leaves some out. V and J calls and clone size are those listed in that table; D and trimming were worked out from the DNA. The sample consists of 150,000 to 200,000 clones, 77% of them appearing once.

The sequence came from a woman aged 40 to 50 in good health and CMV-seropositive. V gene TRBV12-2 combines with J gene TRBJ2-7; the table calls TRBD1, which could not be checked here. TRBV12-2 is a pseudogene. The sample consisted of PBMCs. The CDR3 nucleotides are TGTGCAAGTCGCTTGCCACAGGGGGCTGGGTACGAGCAGTACTTC. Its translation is CASRLPQGAGYEQYF.